These 22 T cell receptor beta chains were all obtained from the same sample, sequenced in a study of T cell changes during pregnancy in multiple sclerosis. Sequencing was performed with immunoSEQ multiplex PCR; in TCRdb, only in-frame clones are kept and a portion is missing. The sample includes some 40,000 clones, about 90% of them seen just once. Here the sequenced sample was CD4+ T cells from peripheral blood mononuclear cells, taken in the third trimester of pregnancy. These receptors were collected from a female donor in good health, enrolled as a control in a pregnancy study.

The chain is built from TRBV14 and TRBJ2-7, with 10 bases identical to TRBD2. Germline lookup yields CDR1 SGHDN and CDR2 FVKESK. The CDR3 has 15 amino acids. J lost 1 base, V lost 4 bases, and 4 bases had no gene match. The CDR3 DNA follows: TGTGCCAGCAGCCGTCTAGCGGGGGTTTCCTACGAGCAGTACTTC. This encodes CASSRLAGVSYEQYF.

The chain has TRBV7-2 and TRBJ2-1; possibly TRBD2 for D (6 bases). CDR3 length: 16 residues. CDR1 is SGHTA and CDR2 is FQGNSA in the germline V gene. The germline V and J ends were trimmed by 1 base and 3 bases, with 13 bases remaining between them. The CDR3 loop reads CASSLVGTSIYNEQFF. The CDR3 nucleotides read TGTGCCAGCAGCTTAGTGGGGACTTCAATCTACAATGAGCAGTTCTTC.

This clone came up a few times. The chain recombines TRBV30 with TRBJ2-7; no definite D call. Per the germline V gene, CDR1 is GTSNPN and CDR2 is SVGIG (reference sequence). The CDR3 has 12 amino acids. Deletions cut 5 bases from V and 4 bases from J, with 12 bases between. The CDR3 spells CAWSSLEYEQYF. The CDR3 DNA reads TGTGCCTGGTCTTCCTTAGAATACGAGCAGTACTTC. Together with reference TRBV30 and TRBJ2-7, the CDR3 gives the full variable domain: SQTIHQWPATLVQPVGSPLSLECTVEGTSNPNLYWYRQAAGRGLQLLFYSVGIGQISSEVPQNLSASRPQDRQFILSSKKLLLSDSGFYLCAWSSLEYEQYFGPGTRLTVT.

The V gene is TRBV7-2, the J gene TRBJ2-5; perhaps TRBD1 as D (6 bases). The CDR3 has 11 residues. CDR1 SGHTA and CDR2 FQGNSA come from the germline V gene. CDR3 DNA sequence: TGTGCGATGGGGGCTGGAGAGACCCAGTACTTC. Translating it yields CAMGAGETQYF.

The V and J genes are TRBV10-3 and TRBJ2-3, with TRBD1 as a possible D gene (6 bases). The germline V gene encodes CDR1 ENHRY and CDR2 SYGVKD. The V and J ends lost 6 bases and 0 bases respectively, with 16 bases between them. CDR3 size: 16 residues. In nucleotides, the CDR3 is TGTGCCATCAGGGGACACCAAGCCCCTAGCACAGATACGCAGTATTTT. Protein sequence: CAIRGHQAPSTDTQYF.

This clone was detected only a few times. Written as DNA, the CDR3 is TGTGCCCGCACCGCTCCCTGGGGACTAGCGGGGGATGAGCAGTTCTTC. Amino acid sequence: CARTAPWGLAGDEQFF. V gene TRBV7-2 combines with J gene TRBJ2-1; 14 bases match TRBD2. The CDR3 covers 16 residues. J was trimmed by 8 bases and V by 11 bases; bases with no gene match: 14. Germline CDR1 reads SGHTA; CDR2 reads FQGNSA.

The J gene is TRBJ2-2, the V gene TRBV11-3, with 12 bases that match TRBD2. The junction had 2 bases not matched to a gene; V was cut back by 5 bases and J by 1 base. This CDR3 has 16 residues. The germline V gene has CDR1 SGHNT and CDR2 YENEEA. The CDR3 DNA reads TGTGCCAGCAGCCCACTAGCGGGGGGGAACACCGGGGAGCTGTTTTTT. This sequence encodes CASSPLAGGNTGELFF.

V is TRBV2 and J is TRBJ1-5, with TRBD1 matching 8 bases. V lost 7 bases, J lost 5 bases, and 7 bases stayed unmatched. Germline lookup yields CDR1 SNHLY and CDR2 FYNNEI. This CDR3 is built from 14 residues. This CDR3 is CASNPDRGHQPQHF. In DNA, the CDR3 is TGTGCCAGCAATCCAGACAGGGGCCATCAGCCCCAGCATTTT.

The chain couples TRBV7-2 to TRBJ1-1; D unresolved. The CDR3 sequence is 13 residues long. Germline V gene data show CDR1 as SGHTA and CDR2 as FQGNSA. The V and J ends lost 3 bases and 6 bases respectively, with 11 bases between them. The CDR3 spells CASSFSVIAEAFF. The DNA of the CDR3 is TGTGCCAGCAGCTTTTCAGTTATCGCTGAAGCTTTCTTT.

The chain uses TRBV7-8 and TRBJ2-7; D is perhaps TRBD2 (5 bases). Germline V gene data show CDR1 as SGHVS and CDR2 as FQNEAQ. The CDR3 extends over 13 amino acids. Trimming pared 5 bases from V and 3 bases from J, leaving 11 bases between. The CDR3 region is CASSQPGFYEQYF. The CDR3 DNA is TGTGCCAGCAGCCAACCGGGGTTCTACGAGCAGTACTTC.

CDR3 loop: CASSLASTGTGELFF. CDR3 in DNA: TGTGCCAGCAGTTTGGCCTCGACAGGGACCGGGGAGCTGTTTTTT. V gene TRBV28 combines with J gene TRBJ2-2; 7 nucleotides agree with TRBD1. CDR3 length: 15 amino acids. V gave up 3 bases and J gave up 5 bases; unmatched junction bases: 6. The V gene's germline CDR1 is MDHEN and CDR2 SYDVKM.

The chain combines TRBV5-5 with TRBJ2-5; a weak D match, TRBD2 (6 bases). Trimming left V 1 base short and J 1 base short, with 14 bases between. CDR3 size: 16 residues. The V gene's germline CDR1 is SGHKS and CDR2 YYEKEE (reference sequence). The CDR3 DNA is TGTGCCAGCAGCTTGTTGCATGGAGGGCTCCAAGAGACCCAGTACTTC. It yields the protein CASSLLHGGLQETQYF.

On this clone: Compared with germline, one end of the junction differs, possibly owing to a read error. The chain couples TRBV10-3 to TRBJ2-3, with TRBD2 matching 10 bases. Germline V CDR1 and CDR2: ENHRY, SYGVKD. The CDR3 sequence is 12 residues long. CDR3 sequence (DNA): TGTGCCACCGCCCAGCTAGCGGGGGTTCCGCTCTTT. It encodes CATAQLAGVPLF.

The V gene is TRBV18, the J gene TRBJ2-7; 9 bases line up with TRBD2. CDR3 length equals 15 residues. CDR1 is KGHSH and CDR2 is LQKENI in the germline V gene. Germline trimming cut 0 bases from V and 6 bases from J; bases unmatched to any gene: 6. CDR3 in amino acids: CASSPPMGGRVEQYF. The CDR3, as DNA: TGTGCCAGCTCACCACCGATGGGCGGGAGGGTCGAGCAGTACTTC.

V gene TRBV5-1 combines with J gene TRBJ2-7, with 10 bases identical to TRBD2. The germline CDR1 and CDR2 sequences are SGHRS and YFSETQ. The CDR3 consists of 15 residues. With V trimmed by 4 bases and J by 6 bases, 10 bases remained unmatched. Here the CDR3 DNA reads TGCGCCAGCAGCCGGACTAGCGGCGCGGAAGGCGAGCAGTACTTC. Its protein is CASSRTSGAEGEQYF.

V is TRBV7-2 and J is TRBJ2-7; 12 bases map to TRBD2. Trimming took 1 base from V and 6 from J; bases not matched to a gene: 4. CDR3 length: 15 residues. The V gene's germline CDR1 is SGHTA and CDR2 FQGNSA. CDR3 in DNA: TGTGCCAGCAGCTTAGTAGCGACTAGCGGGGGCGAGCAGTACTTC. Encoded protein: CASSLVATSGGEQYF.

V is TRBV6-5 and J is TRBJ1-1; possible D gene TRBD1, 5 bases. With 5 bases removed from V and 6 bases from J, the gap between germline ends came to 19 bases. Germline-derived CDR1 and CDR2 are MNHEY and SVGAGI. CDR3 length: 15 amino acids. The chain's CDR3 is CASSPGGTSFAEAFF. In DNA form, the CDR3 reads TGTGCCAGCAGTCCCGGAGGGACGAGTTTCGCTGAAGCTTTCTTT.

The chain employs TRBV11-2 and TRBJ1-1, with 7 bases matching TRBD1. The V gene's germline CDR1 is SGHAT and CDR2 FQNNGV. The CDR3 runs to 13 residues. J lost 7 bases, V lost 1 base, and 3 bases had no gene match. The CDR3 here is CASSLAGGVEAFF. In DNA, the CDR3 is TGTGCCAGCAGCTTAGCAGGGGGTGTTGAAGCTTTCTTT.

The chain uses TRBV11-2 and TRBJ2-7, with 9 bases fitting TRBD1. There are 14 residues in the CDR3. The junction had 8 bases not matched to a gene; V was cut back by 4 bases and J by 7 bases. The V gene's germline CDR1 is SGHAT and CDR2 FQNNGV. CDR3 sequence: CASSSGTGRREQYF. The CDR3 DNA is TGTGCCAGCAGCTCCGGGACAGGGAGGCGTGAGCAGTACTTC.

The chain links TRBV10-1 to TRBJ2-5; 9 positions agree with TRBD1. The CDR3 covers 16 residues. Germline-derived CDR1 and CDR2 are WNHNN and SYGVQD (reference sequence). V shed 4 bases, J shed 1 base, and the junction held 7 bases outside the gene matches. The CDR3 bases are TGCGCCAGCAGTGCCCAACCGGGACAGGGCCAAGAGACCCAGTACTTC. Its protein product is CASSAQPGQGQETQYF.

This chain links TRBV27 with TRBJ2-1; D possibly corresponds to TRBD2 (5 bases). Trimming pared 6 bases from V and 6 bases from J, leaving 18 bases between. Germline CDR1 reads MNHEY; CDR2 reads SMNVEV (reference sequence). The CDR3 consists of 15 residues. CDR3 protein: CASRELGPPLNEQFF. In DNA form, the CDR3 reads TGTGCCAGCAGAGAACTAGGCCCCCCCCTCAATGAGCAGTTCTTC.

The CDR3 sequence is CASSLSSLAGQPYF. The CDR3 nucleotides read TGTGCCAGCAGCCTTTCGAGTCTAGCGGGGCAGCCGTACTTC. This sequence joins TRBV14 and TRBJ2-7; 9 positions agree with TRBD2. The CDR3 is 14 residues long. Germline V gene lookup returns CDR1 SGHDN and CDR2 FVKESK. The V gene end was trimmed by 4 bases and the J gene end by 12 bases; junction bases not matched to a gene: 13.